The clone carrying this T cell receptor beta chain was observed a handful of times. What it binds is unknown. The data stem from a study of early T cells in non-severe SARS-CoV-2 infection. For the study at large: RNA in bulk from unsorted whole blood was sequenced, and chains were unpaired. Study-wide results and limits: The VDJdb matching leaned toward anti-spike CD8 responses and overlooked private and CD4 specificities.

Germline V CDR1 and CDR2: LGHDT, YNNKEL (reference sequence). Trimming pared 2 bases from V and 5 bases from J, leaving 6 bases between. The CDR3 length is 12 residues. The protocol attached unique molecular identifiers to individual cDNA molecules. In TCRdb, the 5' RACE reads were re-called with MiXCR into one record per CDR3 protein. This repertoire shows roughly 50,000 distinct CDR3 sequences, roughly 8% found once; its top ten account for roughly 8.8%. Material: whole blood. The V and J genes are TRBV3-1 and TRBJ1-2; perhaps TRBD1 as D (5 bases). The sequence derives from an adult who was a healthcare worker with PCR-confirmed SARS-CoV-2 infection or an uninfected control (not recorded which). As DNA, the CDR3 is TGTGCCAGCAGCCAACCAGGGTATGGCTACACCTTC. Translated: CASSQPGYGYTF. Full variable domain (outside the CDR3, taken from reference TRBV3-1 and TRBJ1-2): DTAVSQTPKYLVTQMGNDKSIKCEQNLGHDTMYWYKQDSKKFLKIMFSYNNKELIINETVPNRFSPKSPDKAHLNLHINSLELGDSAVYFCASSQPGYGYTFGSGTRLTVV.